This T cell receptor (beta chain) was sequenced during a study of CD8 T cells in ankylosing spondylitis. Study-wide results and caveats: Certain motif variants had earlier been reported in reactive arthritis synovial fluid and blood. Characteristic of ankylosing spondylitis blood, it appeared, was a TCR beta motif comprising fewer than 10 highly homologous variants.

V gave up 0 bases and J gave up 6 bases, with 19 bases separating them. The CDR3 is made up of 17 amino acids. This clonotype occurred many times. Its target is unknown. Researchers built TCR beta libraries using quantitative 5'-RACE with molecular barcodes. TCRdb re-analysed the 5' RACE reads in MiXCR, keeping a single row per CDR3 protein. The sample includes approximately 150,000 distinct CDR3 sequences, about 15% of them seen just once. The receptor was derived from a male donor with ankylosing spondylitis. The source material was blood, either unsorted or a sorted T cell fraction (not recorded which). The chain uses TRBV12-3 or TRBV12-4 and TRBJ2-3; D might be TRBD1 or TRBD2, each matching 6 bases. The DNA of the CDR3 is TGTGCCAGCAGTTTAGCCATTAGCGGAGCCCAGGGGGATACGCAGTATTTT. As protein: CASSLAISGAQGDTQYF.